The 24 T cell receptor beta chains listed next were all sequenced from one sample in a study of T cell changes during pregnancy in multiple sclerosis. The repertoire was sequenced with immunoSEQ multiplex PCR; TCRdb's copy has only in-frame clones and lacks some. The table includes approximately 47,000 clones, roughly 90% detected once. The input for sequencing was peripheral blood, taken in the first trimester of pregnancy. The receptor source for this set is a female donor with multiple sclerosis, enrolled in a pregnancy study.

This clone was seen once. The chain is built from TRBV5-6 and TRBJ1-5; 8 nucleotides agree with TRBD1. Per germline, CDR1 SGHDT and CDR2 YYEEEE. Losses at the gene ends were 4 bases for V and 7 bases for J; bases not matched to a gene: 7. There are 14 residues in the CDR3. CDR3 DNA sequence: TGTGCCAGCAGCCCCGGACAGGGTGGCCAGCCCCAGCATTTT. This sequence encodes CASSPGQGGQPQHF.

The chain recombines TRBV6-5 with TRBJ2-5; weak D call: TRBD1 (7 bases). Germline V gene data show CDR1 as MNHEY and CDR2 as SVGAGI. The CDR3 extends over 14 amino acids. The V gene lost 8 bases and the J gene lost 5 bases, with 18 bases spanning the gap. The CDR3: CASGQRRGPETQYF. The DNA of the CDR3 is TGTGCCAGCGGGCAGAGGAGGGGGCCTGAGACCCAGTACTTC.

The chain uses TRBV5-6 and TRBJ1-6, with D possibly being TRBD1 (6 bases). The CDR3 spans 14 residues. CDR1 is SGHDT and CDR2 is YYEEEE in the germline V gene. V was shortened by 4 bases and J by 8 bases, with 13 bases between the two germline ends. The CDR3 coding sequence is TGTGCCAGCAGCCGCCGGGACACCTATTCACCCCTCCACTTT. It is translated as CASSRRDTYSPLHF.

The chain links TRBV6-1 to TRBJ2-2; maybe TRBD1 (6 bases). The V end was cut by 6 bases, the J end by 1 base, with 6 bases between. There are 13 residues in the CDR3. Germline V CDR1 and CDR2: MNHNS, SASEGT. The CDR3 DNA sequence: TGTGCCAGCAGACAGGGGAACACCGGGGAGCTGTTTTTT. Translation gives CASRQGNTGELFF.

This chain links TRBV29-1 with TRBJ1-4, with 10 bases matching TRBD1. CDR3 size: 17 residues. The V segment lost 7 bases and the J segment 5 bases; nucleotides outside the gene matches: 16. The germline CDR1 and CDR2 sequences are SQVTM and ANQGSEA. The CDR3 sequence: CSASGGTGVFGNEKLFF. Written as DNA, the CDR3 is TGCAGCGCCAGCGGCGGGACAGGGGTGTTCGGGAATGAAAAACTGTTTTTT.

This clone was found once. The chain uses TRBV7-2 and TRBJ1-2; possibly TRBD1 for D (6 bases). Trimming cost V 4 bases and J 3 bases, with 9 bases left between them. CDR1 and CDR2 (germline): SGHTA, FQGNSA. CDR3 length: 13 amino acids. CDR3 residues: CASSSTGHYGYTF. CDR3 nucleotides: TGTGCCAGCAGCTCGACAGGTCACTATGGCTACACCTTC. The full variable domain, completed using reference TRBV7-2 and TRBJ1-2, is GAGVSQSPSNKVTEKGKDVELRCDPISGHTALYWYRQSLGQGLEFLIYFQGNSAPDKSGLPSDRFSAERTGGSVSTLTIQRTQQEDSAVYLCASSSTGHYGYTFGSGTRLTVV.

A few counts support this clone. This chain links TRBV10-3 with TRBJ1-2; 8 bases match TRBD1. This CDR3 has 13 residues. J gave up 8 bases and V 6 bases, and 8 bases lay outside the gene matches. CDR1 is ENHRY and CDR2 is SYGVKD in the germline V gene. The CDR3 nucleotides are TGTGCCATCAGGACAGGGGATGGTCGAGGCTACACCTTC. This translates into CAIRTGDGRGYTF.

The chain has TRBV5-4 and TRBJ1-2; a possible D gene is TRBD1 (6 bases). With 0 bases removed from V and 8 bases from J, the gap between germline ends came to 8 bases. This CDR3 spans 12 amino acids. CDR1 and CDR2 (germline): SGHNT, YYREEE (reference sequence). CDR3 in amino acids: CASSLDRVGYTF. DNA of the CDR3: TGTGCCAGCAGCTTGGACAGGGTCGGCTACACCTTC.

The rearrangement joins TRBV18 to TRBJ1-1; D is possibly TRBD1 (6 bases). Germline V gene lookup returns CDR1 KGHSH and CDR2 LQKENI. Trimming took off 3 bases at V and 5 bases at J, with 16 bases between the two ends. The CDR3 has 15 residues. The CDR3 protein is CASSPPNGRGTEAFF. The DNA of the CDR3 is TGTGCCAGCTCACCGCCCAATGGGAGGGGGACTGAAGCTTTCTTT.

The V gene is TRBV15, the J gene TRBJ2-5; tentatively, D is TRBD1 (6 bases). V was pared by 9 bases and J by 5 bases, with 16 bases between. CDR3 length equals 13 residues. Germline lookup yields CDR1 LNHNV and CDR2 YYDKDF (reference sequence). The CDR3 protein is CATRRGPTETQYF. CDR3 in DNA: TGTGCCACGCGCAGGGGCCCAACGGAGACCCAGTACTTC. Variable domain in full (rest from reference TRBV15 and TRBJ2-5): DAMVIQNPRYQVTQFGKPVTLSCSQTLNHNVMYWYQQKSSQAPKLLFHYYDKDFNNEADTPDNFQSRRPNTSFCFLDIRSPGLGDTAMYLCATRRGPTETQYFGPGTRLLVL.

The CDR3 region is CASRLDRDTEAFF. CDR3 coding DNA: TGCGCCAGCAGGCTAGACAGGGACACTGAAGCTTTCTTT. V and J are TRBV10-2 and TRBJ1-1; 7 bases agree with TRBD1. Per the germline V gene, CDR1 is WSHSY and CDR2 is SAAADI. The CDR3 is 13 amino acids. V shed 6 bases and J 3 bases; nucleotides not matched to a gene: 4.

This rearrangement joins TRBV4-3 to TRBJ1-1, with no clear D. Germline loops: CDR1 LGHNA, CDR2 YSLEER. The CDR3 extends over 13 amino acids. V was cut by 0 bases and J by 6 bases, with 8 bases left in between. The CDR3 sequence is CASSQDWESEAFF. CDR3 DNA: TGCGCCAGCAGCCAAGATTGGGAGTCTGAAGCTTTCTTT.

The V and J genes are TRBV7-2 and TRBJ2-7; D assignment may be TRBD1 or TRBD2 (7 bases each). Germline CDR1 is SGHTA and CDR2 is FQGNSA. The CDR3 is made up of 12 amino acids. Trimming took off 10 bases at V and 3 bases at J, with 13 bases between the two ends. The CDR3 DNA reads TGTGCCACCAGGGGGGGGAGCTACGAGCAGTACTTC. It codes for CATRGGSYEQYF.

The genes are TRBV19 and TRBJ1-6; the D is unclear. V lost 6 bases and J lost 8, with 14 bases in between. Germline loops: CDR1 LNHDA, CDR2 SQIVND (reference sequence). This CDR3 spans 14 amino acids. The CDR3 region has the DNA TGTGCCAGTAGCCTCGTGTACCCGGATTCACCCCTCCACTTT. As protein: CASSLVYPDSPLHF.

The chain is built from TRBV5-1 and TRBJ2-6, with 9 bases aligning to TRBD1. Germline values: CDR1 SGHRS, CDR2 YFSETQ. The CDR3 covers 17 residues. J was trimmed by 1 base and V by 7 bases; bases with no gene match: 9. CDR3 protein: CASGTGTGSSGANVLTF. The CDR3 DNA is TGCGCCAGCGGCACCGGGACAGGGTCTTCTGGGGCCAACGTCCTGACTTTC.

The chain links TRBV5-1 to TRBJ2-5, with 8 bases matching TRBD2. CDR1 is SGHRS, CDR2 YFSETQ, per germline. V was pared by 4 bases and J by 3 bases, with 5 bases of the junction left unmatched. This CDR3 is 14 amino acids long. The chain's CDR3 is CASSAGLAEETQYF. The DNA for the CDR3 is TGCGCCAGCAGCGCCGGACTAGCTGAAGAGACCCAGTACTTC.

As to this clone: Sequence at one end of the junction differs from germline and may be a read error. This CDR3 reads CASSTGQGDF. The CDR3 DNA reads TGTGCCAGCAGCACCGGACAGGGCGACTTT. V and J are TRBV6-4 and TRBJ1-3; the match to TRBD1 covers 8 bases. The CDR3 length is 10 residues. The germline V gene encodes CDR1 MRHNA and CDR2 SNTAGT.

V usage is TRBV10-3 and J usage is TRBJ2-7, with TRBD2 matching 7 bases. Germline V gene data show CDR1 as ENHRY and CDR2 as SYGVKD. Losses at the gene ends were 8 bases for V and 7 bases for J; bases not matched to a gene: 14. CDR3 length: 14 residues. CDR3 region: CAIGLSSGLGEQYF. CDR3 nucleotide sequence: TGTGCCATCGGCTTGTCTAGCGGACTAGGGGAGCAGTACTTC.

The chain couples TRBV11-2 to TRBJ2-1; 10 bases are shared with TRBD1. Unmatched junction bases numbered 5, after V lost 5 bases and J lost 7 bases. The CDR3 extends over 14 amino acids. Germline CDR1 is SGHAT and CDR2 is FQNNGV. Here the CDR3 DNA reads TGTGCCAGCAGCCTAAGGGACAGGGGTAATGAGCAGTTCTTC. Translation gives CASSLRDRGNEQFF.

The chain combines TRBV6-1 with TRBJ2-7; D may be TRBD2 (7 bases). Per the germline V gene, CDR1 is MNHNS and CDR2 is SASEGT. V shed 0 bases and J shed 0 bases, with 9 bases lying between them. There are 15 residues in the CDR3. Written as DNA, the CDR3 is TGTGCCAGCAGTGAAGCGGGGGGGGCCTCCTACGAGCAGTACTTC. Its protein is CASSEAGGASYEQYF.

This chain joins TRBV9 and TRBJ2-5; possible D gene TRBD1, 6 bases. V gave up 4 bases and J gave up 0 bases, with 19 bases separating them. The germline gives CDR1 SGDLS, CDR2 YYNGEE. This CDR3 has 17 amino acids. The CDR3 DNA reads TGTGCCAGCAGCCCAAGAGGGGGATTAGCAGACCAAGAGACCCAGTACTTC. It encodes CASSPRGGLADQETQYF.

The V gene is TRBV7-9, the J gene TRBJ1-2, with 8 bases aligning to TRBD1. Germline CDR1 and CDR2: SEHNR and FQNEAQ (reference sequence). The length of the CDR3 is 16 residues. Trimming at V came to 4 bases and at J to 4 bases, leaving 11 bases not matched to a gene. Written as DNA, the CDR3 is TGTGCCAGCAGCTCCCCGACAGGGGCCTTAGGCTATGGCTACACCTTC. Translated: CASSSPTGALGYGYTF.

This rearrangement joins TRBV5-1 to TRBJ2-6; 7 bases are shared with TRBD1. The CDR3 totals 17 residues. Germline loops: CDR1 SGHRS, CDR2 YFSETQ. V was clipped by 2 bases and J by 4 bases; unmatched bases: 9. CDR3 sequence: CASSLKGAGVGANVLTF. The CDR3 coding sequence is TGCGCCAGCAGCTTAAAGGGGGCCGGCGTCGGGGCCAACGTCCTGACTTTC.

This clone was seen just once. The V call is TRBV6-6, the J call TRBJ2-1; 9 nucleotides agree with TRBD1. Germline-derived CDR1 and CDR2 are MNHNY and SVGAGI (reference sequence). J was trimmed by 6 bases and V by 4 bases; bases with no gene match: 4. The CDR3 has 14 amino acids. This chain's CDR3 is CASSLGQGVNEQFF. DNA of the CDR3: TGTGCCAGCAGTTTGGGACAGGGCGTCAATGAGCAGTTCTTC.